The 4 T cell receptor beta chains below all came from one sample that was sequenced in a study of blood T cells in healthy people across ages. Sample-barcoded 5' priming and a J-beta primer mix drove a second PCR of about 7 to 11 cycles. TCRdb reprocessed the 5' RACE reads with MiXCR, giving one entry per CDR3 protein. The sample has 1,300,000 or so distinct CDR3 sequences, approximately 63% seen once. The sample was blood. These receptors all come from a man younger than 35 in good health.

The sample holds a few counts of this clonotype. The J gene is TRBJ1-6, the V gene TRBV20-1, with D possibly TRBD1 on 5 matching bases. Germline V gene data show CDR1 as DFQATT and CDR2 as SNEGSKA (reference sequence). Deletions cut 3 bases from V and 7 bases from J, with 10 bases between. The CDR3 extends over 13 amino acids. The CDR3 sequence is CSARGGGNSPLHF. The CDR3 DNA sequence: TGCAGTGCTAGGGGTGGGGGGAATTCACCCCTCCACTTT.

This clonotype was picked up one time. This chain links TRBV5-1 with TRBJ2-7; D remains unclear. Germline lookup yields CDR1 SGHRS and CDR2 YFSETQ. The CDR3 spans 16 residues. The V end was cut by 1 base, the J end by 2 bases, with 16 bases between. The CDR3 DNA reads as TGCGCCAGCAGCTTGTCCCGGCAGTTACAACCCTACGAGCAGTACTTC. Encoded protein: CASSLSRQLQPYEQYF. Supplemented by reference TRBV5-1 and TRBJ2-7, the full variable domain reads KAGVTQTPRYLIKTRGQQVTLSCSPISGHRSVSWYQQTPGQGLQFLFEYFSETQRNKGNFPGRFSGRQFSNSRSEMNVSTLELGDSALYLCASSLSRQLQPYEQYFGPGTRLTVT.

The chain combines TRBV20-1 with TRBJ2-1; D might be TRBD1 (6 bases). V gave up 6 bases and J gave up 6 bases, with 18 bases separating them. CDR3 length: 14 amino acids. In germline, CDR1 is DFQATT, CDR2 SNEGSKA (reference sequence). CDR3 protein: CSAGREQGFNEQFF. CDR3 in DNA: TGCAGTGCGGGCCGGGAACAGGGATTCAATGAGCAGTTCTTC.

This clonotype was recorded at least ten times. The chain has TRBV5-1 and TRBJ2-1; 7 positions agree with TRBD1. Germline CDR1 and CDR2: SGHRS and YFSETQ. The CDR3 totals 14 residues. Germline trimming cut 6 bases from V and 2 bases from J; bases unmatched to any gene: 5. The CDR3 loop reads CASTQTGTYNEQFF. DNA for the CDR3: TGCGCCAGCACCCAGACAGGGACCTACAATGAGCAGTTCTTC.